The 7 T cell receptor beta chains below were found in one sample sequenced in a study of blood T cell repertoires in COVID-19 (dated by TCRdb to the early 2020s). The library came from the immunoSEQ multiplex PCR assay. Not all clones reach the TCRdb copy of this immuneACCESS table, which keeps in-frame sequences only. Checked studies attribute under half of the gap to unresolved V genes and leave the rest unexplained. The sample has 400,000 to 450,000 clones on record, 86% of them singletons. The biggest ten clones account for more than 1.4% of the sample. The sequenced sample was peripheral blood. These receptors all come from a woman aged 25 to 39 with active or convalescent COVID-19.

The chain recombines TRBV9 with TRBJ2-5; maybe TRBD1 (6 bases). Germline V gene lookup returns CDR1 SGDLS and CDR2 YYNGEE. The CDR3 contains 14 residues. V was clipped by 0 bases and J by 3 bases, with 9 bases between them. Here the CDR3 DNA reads TGTGCCAGCAGCGTAGCCGCAGGGGAAGAGACCCAGTACTTC. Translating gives CASSVAAGEETQYF.

CDR3 bases: TGTGCCAGTAGACAGGGGGTATCCTACAATGAGCAGTTCTTC. Residues: CASRQGVSYNEQFF. The V and J genes are TRBV19 and TRBJ2-1, with 8 nucleotides matching TRBD1. V was clipped by 6 bases and J by 1 base; unmatched bases: 2. Germline CDR1 reads LNHDA; CDR2 reads SQIVND (reference sequence). The CDR3 is 14 residues long.

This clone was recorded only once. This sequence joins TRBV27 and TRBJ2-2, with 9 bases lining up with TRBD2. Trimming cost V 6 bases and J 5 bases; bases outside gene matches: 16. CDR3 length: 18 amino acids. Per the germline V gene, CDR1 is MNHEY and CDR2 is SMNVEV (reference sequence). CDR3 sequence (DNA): TGTGCCAGCAGACCCGATTGGCGGGGGGGACAAAAGACCGGGGAGCTGTTTTTT. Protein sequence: CASRPDWRGGQKTGELFF.

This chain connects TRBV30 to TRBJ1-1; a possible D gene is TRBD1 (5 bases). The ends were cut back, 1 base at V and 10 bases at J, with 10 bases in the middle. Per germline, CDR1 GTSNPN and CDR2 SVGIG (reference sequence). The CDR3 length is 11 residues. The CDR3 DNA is TGTGCCTGGAGTGGGCCAACAGGAGCTTTCTTT. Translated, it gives CAWSGPTGAFF.

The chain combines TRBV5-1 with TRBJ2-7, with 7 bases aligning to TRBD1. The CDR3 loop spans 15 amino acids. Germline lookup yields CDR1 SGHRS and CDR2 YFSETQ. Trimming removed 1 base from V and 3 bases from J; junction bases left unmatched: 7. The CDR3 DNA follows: TGCGCCAGCAGCTTGTTAGGGACAGCCAACTACGAGCAGTACTTC. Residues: CASSLLGTANYEQYF.

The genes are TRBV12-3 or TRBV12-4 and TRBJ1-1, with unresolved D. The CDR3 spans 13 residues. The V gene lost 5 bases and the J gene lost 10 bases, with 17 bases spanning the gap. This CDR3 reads CASSLQPRLPAFF. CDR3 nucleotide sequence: TGTGCCAGCAGTCTACAGCCCCGATTGCCAGCTTTCTTT.

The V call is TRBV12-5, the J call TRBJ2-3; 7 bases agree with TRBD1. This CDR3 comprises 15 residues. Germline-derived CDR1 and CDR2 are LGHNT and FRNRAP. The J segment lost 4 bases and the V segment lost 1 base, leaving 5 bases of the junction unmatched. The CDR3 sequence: CASGLGQGIADTQYF. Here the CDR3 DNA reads TGTGCTAGTGGTTTGGGACAGGGCATCGCAGATACGCAGTATTTT.